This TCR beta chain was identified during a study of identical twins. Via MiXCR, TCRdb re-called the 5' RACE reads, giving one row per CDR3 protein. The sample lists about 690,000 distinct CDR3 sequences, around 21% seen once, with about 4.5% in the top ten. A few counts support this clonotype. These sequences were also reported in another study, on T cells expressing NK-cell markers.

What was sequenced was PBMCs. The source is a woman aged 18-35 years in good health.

In DNA, the CDR3 is TGCGCCAGCAGCTCGGCGAGGGGAATGGGCGAAGGCTACACCTTC. This gives the protein CASSSARGMGEGYTF. The rearrangement joins TRBV5-1 to TRBJ1-2; tentatively, D is TRBD1 (5 bases). The CDR3 runs 15 residues. Trimming removed 3 bases from V and 8 bases from J, with 20 bases in between. From germline, CDR1 is SGHRS and CDR2 YFSETQ.